The source of this T cell receptor (beta chain) is a study of blood T cell repertoires in COVID-19. Generated by immunoSEQ multiplex PCR, the TCRdb table keeps only in-frame clones and is missing some. Among under 350,000 clones listed, 90% were seen once. Per germline, CDR1 MDHEN and CDR2 SYDVKM. This CDR3 spans 15 amino acids. V lost 9 bases and J 5 bases, leaving 20 bases between the germline ends. The source material was peripheral blood. This sequence was found in a woman aged 25 to 39 with COVID-19, enrolled during active disease. The genes are TRBV28 and TRBJ2-1; possibly TRBD2 for D (7 bases). The CDR3 protein is CASNRAGDNHNEQFF. In DNA, the CDR3 is TGTGCCAGTAACAGGGCGGGAGATAACCACAATGAGCAGTTCTTC. The full variable domain, completed using reference TRBV28 and TRBJ2-1, is DVKVTQSSRYLVKRTGEKVFLECVQDMDHENMFWYRQDPGLGLRLIYFSYDVKMKEKGDIPEGYSVSREKKERFSLILESASTNQTSMYLCASNRAGDNHNEQFFGPGTRLTVL.